Described below is a single T cell receptor beta chain sequence and its context. The protocol was immunoSEQ multiplex PCR, while the TCRdb copy is restricted to in-frame clones and leaves out a portion. Among approximately 660,000 clones listed, roughly 90% were seen once. Germline V gene lookup returns CDR1 SGHRS and CDR2 YFSETQ. The CDR3 is made up of 14 amino acids. Trimming at V came to 2 bases and at J to 5 bases, leaving 3 bases not matched to a gene. The data derive from a study of shared T cell receptors in the human thymus. The sample was also reused in another study, on human thymus T cells. That paper adds: Resections from corrective heart surgery provided thymus tissue.

The specimen was thymocytes. The source of this sequence is a boy younger than two with a congenital heart defect. The chain is built from TRBV5-1 and TRBJ2-2, with TRBD1 identical over 7 bases. The CDR3 DNA reads TGCGCCAGCAGCTTAGGCAGGGGGACCGGGGAGCTGTTTTTT. Translation: CASSLGRGTGELFF.